One sample yielded the 21 T cell receptor beta chains listed below, sequenced in a study of T cells after posttransplantation cyclophosphamide. Data came from immunoSEQ multiplex PCR; TCRdb stores just in-frame clones and leaves some out. The sample includes 15,000 to 20,000 clones, none of them occurring once. Treatment was busulfan-fludarabine conditioning, a marrow graft, and cyclophosphamide on days +3 and +4. The starting material was PBMCs, obtained after allogeneic stem cell transplant with posttransplant cyclophosphamide. These receptors came from a female patient aged 30 to 45 who received an allogeneic stem cell transplant from a related donor, was CMV-positive, and had no GVHD. Certain T cells may be donor cells from the graft.

This clone was observed at least ten times. The V and J genes are TRBV4-2 and TRBJ2-5; 7 nucleotides match TRBD1. The end of the DNA fits TRBJ2-7 better, so the J call may be wrong. From germline, CDR1 is LGHNA and CDR2 YNFKEQ. The CDR3 totals 15 residues. CDR3 coding DNA: TGTGCCAGCAGCCACGCGACAGGGACCTCCTACGAGCAGTACTTC. This gives the protein CASSHATGTSYEQYF.

This clone has ten or more counts. The chain recombines TRBV6-6 with TRBJ1-5; D uncertain. The ends were cut back, 0 bases at V and 0 bases at J, with 6 bases in the middle. The CDR3 contains 15 residues. Germline CDR1 and CDR2: MNHNY and SVGAGI (reference sequence). CDR3 protein: CASSYSRVSNQPQHF. The CDR3 region has the DNA TGTGCCAGCAGTTACTCGAGAGTTAGCAATCAGCCCCAGCATTTT.

This clone was counted at least ten times. This chain joins TRBV6-6 and TRBJ1-5; D may be TRBD1 (6 bases). The CDR3 length is 13 residues. CDR1 is MNHNY, CDR2 SVGAGI, per germline (reference sequence). V was clipped by 6 bases and J by 9 bases, with 15 bases between them. The CDR3 nucleotides are TGTGCCAGCAGCCCAACAGGGCCCGGGCCCCAGCATTTT. Its protein is CASSPTGPGPQHF.

This clone was picked up many times. V and J are TRBV7-3 and TRBJ2-1; TRBD2 aligns across 14 bases. The V and J ends lost 4 bases and 6 bases, in that order; junction bases with no gene match: 5. Germline CDR1 and CDR2: SGHTA and FQGTGA. CDR3 length: 16 amino acids. CDR3 amino acids: CASSSGLAGVGNEQFF. The CDR3 nucleotides read TGTGCCAGCAGCTCGGGACTAGCGGGAGTTGGCAATGAGCAGTTCTTC.

This clone has at least ten counts. This chain joins TRBV5-1 and TRBJ2-2; TRBD1 is a possible D gene (6 bases). The germline V gene encodes CDR1 SGHRS and CDR2 YFSETQ. Trimming pared 2 bases from V and 3 bases from J, leaving 11 bases between. This CDR3 comprises 15 residues. This chain's CDR3 is CASSFSRGYTGELFF. The CDR3 DNA reads as TGCGCCAGCAGCTTCAGCAGGGGCTACACCGGGGAGCTGTTTTTT.

This clone was recorded at least ten times. This sequence joins TRBV5-1 and TRBJ2-1; the D is unclear. Between the trimmed V and J ends, which lost 3 bases and 5 bases, there was a span of 15 bases. In germline, CDR1 is SGHRS, CDR2 YFSETQ. The CDR3 contains 15 residues. CDR3 region: CASSSDLTLNNEQFF. CDR3 coding DNA: TGCGCCAGCAGCTCCGACTTAACATTAAACAATGAGCAGTTCTTC.

The chain's CDR3 is CASRQGISYEQYF. DNA of the CDR3: TGTGCCAGCAGACAGGGGATCTCCTACGAGCAGTACTTC. The chain recombines TRBV2 with TRBJ2-5, with 7 bases that match TRBD1. The DNA end lines up better with TRBJ2-7; the J call may be wrong. Germline values: CDR1 SNHLY, CDR2 FYNNEI. The CDR3 contains 13 residues.

Ten or more counts support this clone. V usage is TRBV27 and J usage is TRBJ1-1, with 7 bases matching TRBD1. This CDR3 has 14 amino acids. Per germline, CDR1 MNHEY and CDR2 SMNVEV (reference sequence). Trimming cost V 2 bases and J 1 base; bases outside gene matches: 1. CDR3: CASSLRGRNTEAFF. As DNA, the CDR3 is TGTGCCAGCAGTTTAAGGGGGCGGAACACTGAAGCTTTCTTT.

About this clone itself: A far larger clone is off by one base, so a read error is likely. This chain uses TRBV6-5 with TRBJ2-5; unclear D gene. The DNA end is a closer match to TRBJ2-7, so the J assignment may be wrong. CDR1 and CDR2 from the germline V gene are MNHEY and SVGAGI. The CDR3 has 16 amino acids. The DNA for the CDR3 is TGTGCCAGCAGTTACCATGCTTTTTCTAGCTCCTACGAGCAGTACTTC. Protein: CASSYHAFSSSYEQYF.

This clone was recorded many times. The CDR3 DNA sequence: TGTGCCAGCAGCTTGAATCTAGGGGGAGAGACCCAGTACTTC. Its protein product is CASSLNLGGETQYF. The chain recombines TRBV7-2 with TRBJ2-5, with D tentatively TRBD1 (6 bases). The germline gives CDR1 SGHTA, CDR2 FQGNSA. This CDR3 spans 14 amino acids. The ends were cut back, 3 bases at V and 4 bases at J, with 12 bases in the middle.

There are many counts of this clone. V gene TRBV6-6 combines with J gene TRBJ2-7, with D possibly TRBD2 on 7 matching bases. This CDR3 spans 11 amino acids. Trimming left V 10 bases short and J 7 bases short, with 14 bases between. Germline assignment: CDR1 MNHNY and CDR2 SVGAGI (reference sequence). CDR3 loop: CATWGGLEQYF. The CDR3 nucleotides read TGTGCCACCTGGGGGGGGCTTGAGCAGTACTTC.

This clone was seen many times. An end of the junction does not agree with germline; a read error may underlie this. This chain's CDR3 is CASSLPGGLYGCTF. CDR3 DNA sequence: TGTGCCAGCAGTTTACCCGGGGGTCTCTATGGCTGCACCTTC. The chain joins TRBV28 to TRBJ1-2; D is perhaps TRBD1 (5 bases). The CDR3 totals 14 residues. Germline lookup yields CDR1 MDHEN and CDR2 SYDVKM.

This clone was counted many times. The chain joins TRBV11-3 to TRBJ2-1; D may be TRBD2 (5 bases). Germline assignment: CDR1 SGHNT and CDR2 YENEEA. V was clipped by 1 base and J by 1 base, with 8 bases between them. CDR3 size: 15 residues. In nucleotides, the CDR3 is TGTGCCAGCAGCTTAGTCAGCGGTTCCTACAATGAGCAGTTCTTC. Its translation: CASSLVSGSYNEQFF.

In its sample, this clone is medium-sized (0.01 to 0.1%). J is TRBJ1-1 and V is TRBV5-1, with TRBD1 matching over 8 bases. Germline V lookup: CDR1 SGHRS, CDR2 YFSETQ. This CDR3 is built from 13 residues. The J segment lost 7 bases and the V segment lost 4 bases, leaving 6 bases of the junction unmatched. CDR3 DNA sequence: TGCGCCAGCAGCCCGGACAGGGCGCGTGAAGCTTTCTTT. Translated: CASSPDRAREAFF.

This clone was counted ten times or more. This rearrangement joins TRBV5-6 to TRBJ2-3; 7 bases are a match to TRBD2. The CDR3 spans 16 residues. The V segment lost 3 bases and the J segment 0 bases; nucleotides outside the gene matches: 7. The germline V gene encodes CDR1 SGHDT and CDR2 YYEEEE. The CDR3 DNA reads TGTGCCAGCAGCTGGATCAGCGGGATAAGCACAGATACGCAGTATTTT. Protein product: CASSWISGISTDTQYF.

A remark on this clone: Just one base apart from a much larger clone, this may be a read error. The chain employs TRBV2 and TRBJ2-5; no reliable D call. The J call may be wrong; the DNA end is better matched by TRBJ2-7. Germline values: CDR1 SNHLY, CDR2 FYNNEI. The CDR3 length is 16 residues. CDR3 sequence (DNA): TGTGCCAGCAGTGAAGAACAGCAGGCCCTCCCCTACGAGCAGTACTTC. Its translation is CASSEEQQALPYEQYF.

This clone was counted ten times or more. This chain uses TRBV19 with TRBJ2-7, with a possible D match to TRBD2 (5 bases). Trimming removed 9 bases at V and 2 bases at J, with 17 bases between. The CDR3 sequence is 14 residues long. The V gene's germline CDR1 is LNHDA and CDR2 SQIVND (reference sequence). The CDR3 DNA reads TGTGCCAGCCCCACCCCTGGGAGCCCCTACGAGCAGTACTTC. Translated: CASPTPGSPYEQYF.

This clone has ten or more counts. This chain joins TRBV7-9 and TRBJ1-2, with TRBD1 matching over 9 bases. Germline trimming cut 5 bases from V and 6 bases from J; bases unmatched to any gene: 7. The germline V gene has CDR1 SEHNR and CDR2 FQNEAQ (reference sequence). The CDR3 totals 14 residues. In nucleotides, the CDR3 is TGTGCCAGCAGCCTCCTCCGGGACAGGGATGGCTACACCTTC. Protein sequence: CASSLLRDRDGYTF. Full variable domain (outside the CDR3, taken from reference TRBV7-9 and TRBJ1-2): DTGVSQNPRHKITKRGQNVTFRCDPISEHNRLYWYRQTLGQGPEFLTYFQNEAQLEKSRLLSDRFSAERPKGSFSTLEIQRTEQGDSAMYLCASSLLRDRDGYTFGSGTRLTVV.

In nucleotides, the CDR3 is TGTGCCAGCAGTTGGGCCTTAGCCCGGCGGACTAGCACAGATACGCAGTATTTT. This translates into CASSWALARRTSTDTQYF. This chain uses TRBV28 with TRBJ2-3; D may be TRBD2 (5 bases). The CDR3 is 18 residues long. The V gene lost 4 bases and the J gene lost 0 bases, with 20 bases spanning the gap. Looked up from germline, CDR1 is MDHEN and CDR2 is SYDVKM.

This clone was counted ten times or more. The rearrangement links TRBV28 to TRBJ2-5; D possibly corresponds to TRBD2 (6 bases). Germline loops: CDR1 MDHEN, CDR2 SYDVKM. The CDR3 runs to 15 residues. Between the trimmed V and J ends, which lost 3 bases and 4 bases, there was a span of 15 bases. The CDR3 DNA sequence: TGTGCCAGCAGTTTCCCGGGAGACTCTAGAGAGACCCAGTACTTC. Its translation: CASSFPGDSRETQYF.

This clone was seen repeatedly, ten times or more. The CDR3 loop is CSATGSYEQYF. The CDR3 region has the DNA TGCAGTGCCACAGGATCCTACGAGCAGTACTTC. The chain uses TRBV20-1 and TRBJ2-7; TRBD1 is a possible D gene (5 bases). Trimming removed 6 bases at V and 1 base at J, with 7 bases between. The germline CDR1 and CDR2 sequences are DFQATT and SNEGSKA (reference sequence). This CDR3 region has 11 residues.